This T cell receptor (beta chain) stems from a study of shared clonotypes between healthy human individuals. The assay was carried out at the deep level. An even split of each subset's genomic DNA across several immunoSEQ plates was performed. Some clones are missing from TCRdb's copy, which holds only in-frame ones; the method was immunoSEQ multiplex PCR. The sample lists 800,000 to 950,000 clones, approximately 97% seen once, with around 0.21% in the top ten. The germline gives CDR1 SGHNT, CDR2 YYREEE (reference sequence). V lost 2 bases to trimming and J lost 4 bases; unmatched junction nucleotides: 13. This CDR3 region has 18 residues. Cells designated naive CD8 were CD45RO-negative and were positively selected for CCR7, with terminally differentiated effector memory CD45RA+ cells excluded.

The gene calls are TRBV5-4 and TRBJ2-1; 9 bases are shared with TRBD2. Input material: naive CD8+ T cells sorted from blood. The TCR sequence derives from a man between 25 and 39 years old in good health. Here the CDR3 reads CASSFHYPSGMPYNEQFF. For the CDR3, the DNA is TGTGCCAGCAGCTTTCACTATCCTAGCGGGATGCCATACAATGAGCAGTTCTTC.